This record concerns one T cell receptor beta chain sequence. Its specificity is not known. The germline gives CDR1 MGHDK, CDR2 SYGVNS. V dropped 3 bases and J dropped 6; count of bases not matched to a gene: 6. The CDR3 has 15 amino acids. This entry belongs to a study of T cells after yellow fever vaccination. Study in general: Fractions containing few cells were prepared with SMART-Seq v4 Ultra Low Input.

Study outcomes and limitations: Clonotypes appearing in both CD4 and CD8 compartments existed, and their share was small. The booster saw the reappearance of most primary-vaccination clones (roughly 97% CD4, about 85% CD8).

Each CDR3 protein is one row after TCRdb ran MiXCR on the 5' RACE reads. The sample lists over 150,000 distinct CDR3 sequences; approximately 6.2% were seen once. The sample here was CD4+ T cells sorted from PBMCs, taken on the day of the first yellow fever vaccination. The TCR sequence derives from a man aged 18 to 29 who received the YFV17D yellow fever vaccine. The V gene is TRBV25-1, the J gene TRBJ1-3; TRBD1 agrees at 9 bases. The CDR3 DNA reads TGTGCCAGCAGTGACGCCGGGACAGGGTCAAACACCATATATTTT. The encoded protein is CASSDAGTGSNTIYF.